A selection of T cell receptor beta chains follows, all from one sample in a study of cytomegalovirus exposure and HLA in healthy donors. Only in-frame clones appear in the TCRdb table, and some are missing; sequencing was by immunoSEQ multiplex PCR. The sample has about 130,000 clones; 15% to 20% are singletons. Sequencing used PBMCs. Source of these receptors: a female donor in good health and CMV-seropositive. CDR3s include the opening cysteine and the closing phenylalanine or tryptophan. The D gene is left open where the match is weak. Rows give clone size only sometimes, using once, few, many, or a class for an expanded clone.

D	J	size	V	CDR3	DNA
NA	TRBJ2-1	NA	TRBV4-2	CASSQHSGGSNEQFF	TGTGCCAGCAGCCAACACTCAGGGGGGTCCAATGAGCAGTTCTTC
NA	TRBJ1-5	NA	TRBV27	CASSGGASNQPQHF	TGTGCCAGCAGTGGAGGGGCGAGCAATCAGCCCCAGCATTTT
TRBD2	TRBJ2-7	few	TRBV7-2	CASTSGRAGFFEQYF	TGTGCCAGCACTAGCGGGAGGGCCGGGTTTTTCGAGCAGTACTTC
NA	TRBJ2-3	few	TRBV7-2	CASSLDWQDTQYF	TGTGCCAGCAGCTTAGATTGGCAAGATACGCAGTATTTT
TRBD1	TRBJ1-2	few	TRBV4-3	CASSLMTGEDGYTF	TGCGCCAGCAGCCTCATGACAGGGGAGGATGGCTACACCTTC
TRBD2	TRBJ2-5	few	TRBV11-2	CASSYSGSETQYF	TGTGCCAGCAGCTACAGCGGGAGTGAGACCCAGTACTTC
NA	TRBJ1-1	few	TRBV2	CAGLEEVRTEAFF	TGTGCCGGGTTGGAGGAGGTGAGGACTGAAGCTTTCTTT
NA	TRBJ2-3	few	TRBV30	CAWSSKTGFTDTQYF	TGTGCCTGGAGCTCTAAAACAGGGTTTACAGATACGCAGTATTTT
NA	TRBJ2-1	NA	TRBV19	CASSIHASSYNEQFF	TGTGCCAGTAGTATACACGCTAGCTCCTACAATGAGCAGTTCTTC
NA	TRBJ2-1	few	TRBV30	CAWSYIVVNEQFF	TGTGCCTGGAGTTATATTGTTGTCAATGAGCAGTTCTTC
NA	TRBJ1-1	NA	TRBV7-9	CASSLESENTEAFF	TGTGCCAGCAGCTTAGAGTCAGAGAACACTGAAGCTTTCTTT
TRBD2	TRBJ2-7	once	TRBV15	CATSSQRGGMGEQYF	TGTGCCACCAGCAGCCAGCGGGGTGGGATGGGCGAGCAGTACTTC
NA	TRBJ2-7	NA	TRBV30	CAWSQGVGYEQYF	TGTGCCTGGAGTCAGGGTGTGGGCTACGAGCAGTACTTC
NA	TRBJ2-2	NA	TRBV4-2	CASSQVSLAANTGELFF	TGTGCCAGCAGCCAAGTTTCGCTAGCAGCGAACACCGGGGAGCTGTTTTTT
NA	TRBJ1-3	few	TRBV6-5	CASSVGEAGNTIYF	TGTGCCAGCAGTGTGGGGGAGGCTGGAAACACCATATATTTT
NA	TRBJ1-5	few	TRBV30	CAWSVLSYNQPQHF	TGTGCCTGGAGTGTACTTAGTTACAATCAGCCCCAGCATTTT
TRBD2	TRBJ2-7	NA	TRBV6-1	CASSENRRGFSYEQYF	TGTGCCAGCAGTGAAAACAGGCGGGGGTTCTCCTACGAGCAGTACTTC
TRBD2	TRBJ2-5	few	TRBV6-5	CASSYVSGGLGETQYF	TGTGCCAGCAGTTACGTCAGCGGGGGGTTAGGAGAGACCCAGTACTTC
TRBD1	TRBJ2-2	few	TRBV4-3	CASSPGTGGGGELFF	TGCGCCAGCAGCCCAGGGACAGGGGGAGGGGGGGAGCTGTTTTTT
NA	TRBJ2-6	NA	TRBV9	CASRYSGANVLTF	TGTGCCAGCCGGTACTCTGGGGCCAACGTCCTGACTTTC